The sequence of this T cell receptor beta chain was determined in a study of T cell repertoires in cytomegalovirus infection. On this clonotype itself: Its target is unknown.

TCRdb independently ran MiXCR on the reads; one entry per CDR3 protein. The table lists hundreds of thousands of distinct CDR3 sequences, about 44% of them singletons. V was cut by 3 bases and J by 3 bases, with 15 bases left in between. This CDR3 is 15 amino acids long. Germline V lookup: CDR1 SGHTA, CDR2 FQGNSA. Overall study findings and caveats: HLA-C-restricted CMV-specific TCR beta clonotypes were dominant in the ex vivo response.

The receptor comes from a human donor in good health (CMV status not recorded). Some clones in this sample may be carry-over from other donors' samples. The gene calls are TRBV7-2 and TRBJ2-7; unclear D gene. This sample comprised cultured PBMCs, obtained from culture after CMV antigen stimulation. In nucleotides, the CDR3 is TGTGCCAGCAGCTTTGGAGACCCAGTCGGCTACGAGCAGTACTTC. Residues: CASSFGDPVGYEQYF.